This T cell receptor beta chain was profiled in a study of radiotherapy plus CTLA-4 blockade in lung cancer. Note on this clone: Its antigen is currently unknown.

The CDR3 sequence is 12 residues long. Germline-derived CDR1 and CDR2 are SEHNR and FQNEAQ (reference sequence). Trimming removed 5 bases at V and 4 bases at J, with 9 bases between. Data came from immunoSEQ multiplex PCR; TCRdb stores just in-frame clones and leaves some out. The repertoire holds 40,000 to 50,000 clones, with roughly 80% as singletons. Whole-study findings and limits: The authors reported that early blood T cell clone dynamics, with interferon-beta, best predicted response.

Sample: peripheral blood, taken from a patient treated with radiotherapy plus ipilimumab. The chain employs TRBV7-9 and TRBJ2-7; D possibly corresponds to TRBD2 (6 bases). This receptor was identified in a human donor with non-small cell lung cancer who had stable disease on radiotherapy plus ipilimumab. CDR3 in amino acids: CASSRESYEQYF. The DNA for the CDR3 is TGTGCCAGCAGCCGGGAGTCTTACGAGCAGTACTTC.